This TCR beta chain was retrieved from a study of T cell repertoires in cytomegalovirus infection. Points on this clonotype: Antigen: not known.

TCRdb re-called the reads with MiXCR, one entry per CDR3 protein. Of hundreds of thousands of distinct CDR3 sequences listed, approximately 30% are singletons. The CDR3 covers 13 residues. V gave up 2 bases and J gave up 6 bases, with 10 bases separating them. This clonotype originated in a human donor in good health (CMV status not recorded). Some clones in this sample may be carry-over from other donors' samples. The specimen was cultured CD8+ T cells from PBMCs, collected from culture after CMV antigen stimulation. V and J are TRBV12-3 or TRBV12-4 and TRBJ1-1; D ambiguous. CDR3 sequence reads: CASSLSSRPEAFF. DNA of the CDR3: TGTGCCAGCAGTTTATCAAGTAGGCCTGAAGCTTTCTTT.